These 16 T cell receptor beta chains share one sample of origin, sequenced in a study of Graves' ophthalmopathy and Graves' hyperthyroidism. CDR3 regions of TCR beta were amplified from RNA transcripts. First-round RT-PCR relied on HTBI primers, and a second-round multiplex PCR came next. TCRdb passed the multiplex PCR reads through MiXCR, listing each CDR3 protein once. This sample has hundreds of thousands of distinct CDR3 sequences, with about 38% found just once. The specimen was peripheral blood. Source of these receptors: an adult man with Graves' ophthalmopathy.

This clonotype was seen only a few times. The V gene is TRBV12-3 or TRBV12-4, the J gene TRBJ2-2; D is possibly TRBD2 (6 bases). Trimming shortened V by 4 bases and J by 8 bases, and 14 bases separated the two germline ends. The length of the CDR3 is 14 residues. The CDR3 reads CASSWDLGRGELFF. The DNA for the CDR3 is TGTGCCAGCAGTTGGGACTTGGGGAGAGGGGAGCTGTTTTTT.

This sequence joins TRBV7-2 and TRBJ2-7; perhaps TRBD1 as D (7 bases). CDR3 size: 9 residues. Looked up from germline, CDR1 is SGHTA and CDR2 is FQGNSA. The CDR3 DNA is TGTGCCAGCAGCCCCAGGGGGAGGGTC. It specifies CASSPRGRV.

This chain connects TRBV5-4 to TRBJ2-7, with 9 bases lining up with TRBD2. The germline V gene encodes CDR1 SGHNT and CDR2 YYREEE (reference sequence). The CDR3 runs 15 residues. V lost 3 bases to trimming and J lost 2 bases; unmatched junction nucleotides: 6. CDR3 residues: CASSSPAGGPYEQYF. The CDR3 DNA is TGTGCCAGCAGCTCCCCAGCGGGGGGCCCCTACGAGCAGTACTTC.

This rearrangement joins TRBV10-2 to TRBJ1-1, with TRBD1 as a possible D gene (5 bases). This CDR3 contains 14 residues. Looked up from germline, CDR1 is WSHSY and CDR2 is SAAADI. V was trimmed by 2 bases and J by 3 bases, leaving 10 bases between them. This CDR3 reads CASSEAGSDTEAFF. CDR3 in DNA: TGCGCCAGCAGTGAGGCAGGGTCGGACACTGAAGCTTTCTTT.

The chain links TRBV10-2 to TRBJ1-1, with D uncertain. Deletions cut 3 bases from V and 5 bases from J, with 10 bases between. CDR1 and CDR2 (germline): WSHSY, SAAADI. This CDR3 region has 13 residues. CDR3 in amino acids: CASSDAGWTEAFF. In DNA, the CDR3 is TGCGCCAGCAGTGATGCGGGGTGGACTGAAGCTTTCTTT.

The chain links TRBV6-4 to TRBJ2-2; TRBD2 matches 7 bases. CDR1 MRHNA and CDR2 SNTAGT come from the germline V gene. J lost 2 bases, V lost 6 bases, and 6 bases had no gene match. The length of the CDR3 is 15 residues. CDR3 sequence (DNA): TGTGCCAGCAGCGAACTAGCGACCAACACCGGGGAGCTGTTTTTT. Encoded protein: CASSELATNTGELFF.

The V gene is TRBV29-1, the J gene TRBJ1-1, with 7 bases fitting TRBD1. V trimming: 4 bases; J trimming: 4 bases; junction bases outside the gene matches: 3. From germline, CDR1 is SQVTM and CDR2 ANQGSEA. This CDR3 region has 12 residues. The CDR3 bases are TGCAGCGTTGGGTCAGGGGGCACTGAAGCTTTCTTT. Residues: CSVGSGGTEAFF.

The CDR3 spells CASIGNGRESYEQYF. In DNA form, the CDR3 reads TGTGCCAGCATCGGGAACGGGAGGGAAAGCTACGAGCAGTACTTC. This chain links TRBV2 with TRBJ2-7; 8 bases line up with TRBD2. Germline values: CDR1 SNHLY, CDR2 FYNNEI. V lost 7 bases to trimming and J lost 3 bases; unmatched junction nucleotides: 11. The CDR3 spans 15 residues.

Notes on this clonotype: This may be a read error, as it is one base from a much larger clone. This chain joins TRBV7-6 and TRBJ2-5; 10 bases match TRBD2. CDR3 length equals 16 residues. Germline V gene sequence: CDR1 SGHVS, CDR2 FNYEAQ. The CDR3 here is CAGSTGLAVIQETQYF. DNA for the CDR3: TGTGCCGGCAGCACCGGACTAGCGGTTATTCAAGAGACCCAGTACTTC. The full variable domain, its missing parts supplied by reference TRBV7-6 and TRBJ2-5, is GAGVSQSPRYKVTKRGQDVALRCDPISGHVSLYWYRQALGQGPEFLTYFNYEAQQDKSGLPNDRFSAERPEGSISTLTIQRTEQRDSAMYRCAGSTGLAVIQETQYFGPGTRLLVL.

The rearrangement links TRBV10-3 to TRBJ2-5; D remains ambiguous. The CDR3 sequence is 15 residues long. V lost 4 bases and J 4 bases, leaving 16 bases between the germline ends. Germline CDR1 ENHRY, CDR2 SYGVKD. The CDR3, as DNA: TGTGCCATCAGTGCTAGAGTCACGTATCCAGAGACCCAGTACTTC. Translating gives CAISARVTYPETQYF.

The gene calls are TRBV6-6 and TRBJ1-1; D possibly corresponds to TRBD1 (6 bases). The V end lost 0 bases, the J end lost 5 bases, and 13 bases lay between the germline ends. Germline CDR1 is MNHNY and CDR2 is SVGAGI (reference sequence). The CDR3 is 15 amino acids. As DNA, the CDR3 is TGTGCCAGCAGTTACTCGGGTACAGGGAGGACTGAAGCTTTCTTT. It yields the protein CASSYSGTGRTEAFF.

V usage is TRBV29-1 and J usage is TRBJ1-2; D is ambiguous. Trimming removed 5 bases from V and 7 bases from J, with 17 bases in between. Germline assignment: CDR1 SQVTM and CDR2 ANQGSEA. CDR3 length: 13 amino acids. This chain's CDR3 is CSVSRGQPPGYTF. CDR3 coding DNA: TGCAGCGTTTCGAGAGGGCAGCCCCCTGGCTACACCTTC.

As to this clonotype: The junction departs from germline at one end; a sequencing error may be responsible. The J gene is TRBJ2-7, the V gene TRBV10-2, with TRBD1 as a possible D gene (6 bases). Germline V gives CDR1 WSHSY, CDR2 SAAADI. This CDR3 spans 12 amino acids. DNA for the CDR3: TGTGCCAGCAGGGGACGGCCCTACGAGCAGTACTTC. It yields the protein CASRGRPYEQYF.

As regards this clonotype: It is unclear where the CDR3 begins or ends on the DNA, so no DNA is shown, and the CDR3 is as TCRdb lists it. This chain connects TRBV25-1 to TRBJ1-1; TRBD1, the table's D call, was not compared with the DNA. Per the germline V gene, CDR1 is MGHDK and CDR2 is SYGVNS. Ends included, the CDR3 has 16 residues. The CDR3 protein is CASSAGWGAGTGRTFF.

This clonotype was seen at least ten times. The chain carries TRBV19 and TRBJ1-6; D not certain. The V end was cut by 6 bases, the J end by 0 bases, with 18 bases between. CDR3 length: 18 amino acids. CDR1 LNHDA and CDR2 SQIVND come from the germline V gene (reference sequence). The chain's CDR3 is CASREGGIDPSYNSPLHF. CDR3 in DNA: TGTGCCAGTAGGGAAGGAGGTATTGACCCCTCCTATAATTCACCCCTCCACTTT.

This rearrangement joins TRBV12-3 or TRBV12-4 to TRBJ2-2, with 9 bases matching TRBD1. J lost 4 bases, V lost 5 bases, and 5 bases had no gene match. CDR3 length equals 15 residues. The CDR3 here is CASSPTTGGTGELFF. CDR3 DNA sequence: TGTGCCAGCAGTCCCACGACAGGGGGCACCGGGGAGCTGTTTTTT.